The next 11 T cell receptor beta chains were all read from a single sample in a study of T cell responses to AZD1222 COVID-19 vaccine. This table comes from immunoSEQ multiplex PCR, and its TCRdb copy is limited to in-frame clones, with some not included. The sample holds around 150,000 clones, more than 70% seen once. The specimen was peripheral blood, collected on day 0 of MenACWY control vaccination. The source is an adult in good health.

The J gene is TRBJ1-4, the V gene TRBV5-1, with D uncertain. This CDR3 spans 14 amino acids. Germline lookup yields CDR1 SGHRS and CDR2 YFSETQ. Trimming removed 2 bases from V and 4 bases from J, with 9 bases in between. CDR3 sequence: CASSLRGYNEKLFF. In nucleotides, the CDR3 is TGCGCCAGCAGCTTACGAGGCTATAATGAAAAACTGTTTTTT.

This sequence joins TRBV11-3 and TRBJ2-5; 9 nucleotides line up with TRBD2. The CDR3 runs to 15 residues. Germline assignment: CDR1 SGHNT and CDR2 YENEEA. Trimming at V came to 6 bases and at J to 3 bases, leaving 8 bases not matched to a gene. Here the CDR3 reads CASRRSGGPEETQYF. The CDR3 coding sequence is TGTGCCAGCAGGCGGAGCGGGGGGCCGGAAGAGACCCAGTACTTC.

This chain links TRBV12-3 or TRBV12-4 with TRBJ1-4; the D is unclear. The CDR3 runs 13 residues. Trimming removed 2 bases at V and 8 bases at J, with 9 bases between. DNA for the CDR3: TGTGCCAGCAGTTTACGTCTCACCGAAAAACTGTTTTTT. It codes for CASSLRLTEKLFF.

The genes are TRBV27 and TRBJ1-1; tentatively, D is TRBD1 (6 bases). The ends were cut back, 8 bases at V and 1 base at J, with 20 bases in the middle. This CDR3 comprises 16 residues. Germline CDR1 is MNHEY and CDR2 is SMNVEV (reference sequence). The DNA for the CDR3 is TGTGCCAGCGGTGCCAGAAGACAGGCCTGGAACACTGAAGCTTTCTTT. Its translation: CASGARRQAWNTEAFF.

The chain employs TRBV20-1 and TRBJ1-2, with D hard to call. The CDR3 totals 11 residues. Between the trimmed V and J ends, which lost 5 bases and 6 bases, there was a span of 10 bases. CDR1 is DFQATT and CDR2 is SNEGSKA in the germline V gene (reference sequence). DNA of the CDR3: TGCAGTGCTGTTAAGACCCATGGCTACACCTTC. Translated, it gives CSAVKTHGYTF.

The chain is built from TRBV5-4 and TRBJ2-2, with D maybe TRBD2 (5 bases). The ends were cut back, 3 bases at V and 3 bases at J, with 12 bases in the middle. The germline gives CDR1 SGHNT, CDR2 YYREEE (reference sequence). CDR3 length: 15 amino acids. The CDR3 protein is CASSSRAGHTGELFF. The CDR3 bases are TGTGCCAGCAGCTCGCGGGCGGGCCACACCGGGGAGCTGTTTTTT.

This sequence joins TRBV29-1 and TRBJ1-2; a possible D gene is TRBD1 (5 bases). Germline CDR1 is SQVTM and CDR2 is ANQGSEA. V gave up 3 bases and J gave up 5 bases, with 7 bases separating them. CDR3 length: 11 residues. Here the CDR3 reads CSVEGRYGYTF. The CDR3 nucleotides are TGCAGCGTTGAGGGGCGGTATGGCTACACCTTC. The full variable domain, with the rest looked up from reference TRBV29-1 and TRBJ1-2, is SAVISQKPSRDICQRGTSLTIQCQVDSQVTMMFWYRQQPGQSLTLIATANQGSEATYESGFVIDKFPISRPNLTFSTLTVSNMSPEDSSIYLCSVEGRYGYTFGSGTRLTVV.

V gene TRBV19 combines with J gene TRBJ2-4; 8 bases line up with TRBD1. The CDR3 length is 16 residues. Germline V gene sequence: CDR1 LNHDA, CDR2 SQIVND (reference sequence). J gave up 1 base and V 8 bases, and 10 bases lay outside the gene matches. Written as DNA, the CDR3 is TGTGCCAGTGGACAGGGTGGGGTCGCGGCCAAAAACATTCAGTACTTC. This sequence encodes CASGQGGVAAKNIQYF.

This rearrangement joins TRBV21-1 to TRBJ1-3; the table's D gene call, TRBD1, was not cross checked with the DNA. TRBV21-1 is listed as a pseudogene. CDR3 length: 18 amino acids. The CDR3 spells CARRDRNSMIYSGNTIYF. CDR3 nucleotides: TGTGCCCGTCGGGACAGGAATTCTATGATTTACTCTGGAAACACCATATATTTT.

The chain recombines TRBV29-1 with TRBJ2-5; a weak D match, TRBD2 (6 bases). V lost 4 bases and J lost 3, with 18 bases in between. This CDR3 has 15 residues. CDR1 is SQVTM and CDR2 is ANQGSEA in the germline V gene. CDR3 region: CSVADSGRGKETQYF. Here the CDR3 DNA reads TGCAGCGTTGCTGATTCAGGCCGGGGGAAAGAGACCCAGTACTTC. Drawing the rest from reference TRBV29-1 and TRBJ2-5, the complete variable domain is SAVISQKPSRDICQRGTSLTIQCQVDSQVTMMFWYRQQPGQSLTLIATANQGSEATYESGFVIDKFPISRPNLTFSTLTVSNMSPEDSSIYLCSVADSGRGKETQYFGPGTRLLVL.

This chain joins TRBV27 and TRBJ2-7, with 7 bases fitting TRBD2. The CDR3 runs 14 residues. Germline CDR1 reads MNHEY; CDR2 reads SMNVEV (reference sequence). The junction had 5 bases not matched to a gene; V was cut back by 6 bases and J by 0 bases. In DNA form, the CDR3 reads TGTGCCAGCAGCTCAGCGGGAACCTCCTACGAGCAGTACTTC. This codes for CASSSAGTSYEQYF.